These 2 T cell receptor beta chains were sequenced from one sample in a study of blood T cell repertoires in COVID-19. The data were produced by immunoSEQ multiplex PCR, yet TCRdb's version contains in-frame clones alone and is incomplete. The sample carries about 270,000 clones, approximately 86% recorded once. Input material: peripheral blood. These receptors came from a man in his forties or fifties who had recovered from COVID-19.

The chain joins TRBV27 to TRBJ2-4, with D unclear. The CDR3 consists of 12 residues. Trimming shortened V by 5 bases and J by 2 bases, and 4 bases separated the two germline ends. The germline V gene has CDR1 MNHEY and CDR2 SMNVEV (reference sequence). The CDR3 nucleotides are TGTGCCAGCAGTCCATCCAAAAACATTCAGTACTTC. Protein: CASSPSKNIQYF.

The chain carries TRBV18 and TRBJ1-1; D remains ambiguous. This CDR3 has 14 amino acids. V was clipped by 3 bases and J by 1 base, with 9 bases between them. Germline V gene sequence: CDR1 KGHSH, CDR2 LQKENI. The CDR3 region has the DNA TGTGCCAGCTCACCCGGAGGAAAGAACACTGAAGCTTTCTTT. Translated: CASSPGGKNTEAFF.